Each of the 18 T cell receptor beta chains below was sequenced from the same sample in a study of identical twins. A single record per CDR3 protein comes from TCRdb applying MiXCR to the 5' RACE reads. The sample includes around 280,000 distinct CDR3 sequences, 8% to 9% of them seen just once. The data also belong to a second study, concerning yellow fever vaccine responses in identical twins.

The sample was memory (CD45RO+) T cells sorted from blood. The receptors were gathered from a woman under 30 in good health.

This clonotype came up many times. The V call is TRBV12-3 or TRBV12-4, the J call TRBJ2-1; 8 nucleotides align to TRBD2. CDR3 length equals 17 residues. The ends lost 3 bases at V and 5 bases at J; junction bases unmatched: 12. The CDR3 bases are TGTGCCAGCAGTTTTGCGGGAGGACTAGCCGGCAACAATGAGCAGTTCTTC. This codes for CASSFAGGLAGNNEQFF.

CDR3 nucleotides: TGTGCCAGCAGCCAAGCGGGAGCGGAGACCCAGTACTTC. This codes for CASSQAGAETQYF. J is TRBJ2-5 and V is TRBV3-1; a possible D gene is TRBD2 (6 bases). The CDR3 sequence is 13 residues long. V was trimmed by 1 base and J by 5 bases, leaving 8 bases between them. In germline, CDR1 is LGHDT, CDR2 YNNKEL (reference sequence).

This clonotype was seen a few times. CDR3: CASTETGSTEAFF. The CDR3 bases are TGTGCCAGCACCGAGACAGGAAGTACTGAAGCTTTCTTT. This chain links TRBV6-1 with TRBJ1-1, with D tentatively TRBD1 (6 bases). Trimming took 7 bases from V and 5 from J, leaving 14 bases between them. Germline V CDR1 and CDR2: MNHNS, SASEGT. The CDR3 has 13 amino acids.

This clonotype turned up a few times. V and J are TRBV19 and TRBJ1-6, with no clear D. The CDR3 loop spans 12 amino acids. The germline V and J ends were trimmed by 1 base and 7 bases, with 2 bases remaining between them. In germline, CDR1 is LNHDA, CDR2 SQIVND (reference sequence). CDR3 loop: CASSIVNSPLHF. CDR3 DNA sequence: TGTGCCAGTAGTATAGTGAATTCACCCCTCCACTTT.

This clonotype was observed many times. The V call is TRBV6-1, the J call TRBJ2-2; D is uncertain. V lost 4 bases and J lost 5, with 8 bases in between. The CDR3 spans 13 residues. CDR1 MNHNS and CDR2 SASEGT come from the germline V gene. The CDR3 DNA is TGTGCCAGCAGTGCTCAATCAACCGGGGAGCTGTTTTTT. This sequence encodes CASSAQSTGELFF.

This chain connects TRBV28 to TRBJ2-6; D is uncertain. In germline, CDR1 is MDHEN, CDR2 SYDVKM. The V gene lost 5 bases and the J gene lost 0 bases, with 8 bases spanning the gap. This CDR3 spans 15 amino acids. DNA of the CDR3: TGTGCCAGCAGTCACGGCCTCTCTGGGGCCAACGTCCTGACTTTC. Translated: CASSHGLSGANVLTF.

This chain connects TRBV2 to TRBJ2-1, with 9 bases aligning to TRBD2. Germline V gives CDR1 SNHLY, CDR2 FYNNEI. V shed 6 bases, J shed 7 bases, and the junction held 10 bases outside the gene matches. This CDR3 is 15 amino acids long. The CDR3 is CASRPLAGNGNEQFF. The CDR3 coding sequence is TGTGCCAGCAGGCCTCTAGCGGGAAATGGAAATGAGCAGTTCTTC.

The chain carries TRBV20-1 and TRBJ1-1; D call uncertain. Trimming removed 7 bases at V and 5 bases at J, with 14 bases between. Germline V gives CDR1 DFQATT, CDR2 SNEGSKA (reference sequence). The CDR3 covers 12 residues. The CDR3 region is CSVPGKSTEAFF. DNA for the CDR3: TGCAGTGTGCCCGGGAAATCGACTGAAGCTTTCTTT.

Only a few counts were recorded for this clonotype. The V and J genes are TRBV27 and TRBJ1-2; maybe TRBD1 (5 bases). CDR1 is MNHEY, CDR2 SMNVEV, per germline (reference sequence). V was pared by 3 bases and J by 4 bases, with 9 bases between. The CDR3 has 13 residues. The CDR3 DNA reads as TGTGCCAGCAGTTTGTCAGGGATCTATGGCTACACCTTC. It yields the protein CASSLSGIYGYTF.

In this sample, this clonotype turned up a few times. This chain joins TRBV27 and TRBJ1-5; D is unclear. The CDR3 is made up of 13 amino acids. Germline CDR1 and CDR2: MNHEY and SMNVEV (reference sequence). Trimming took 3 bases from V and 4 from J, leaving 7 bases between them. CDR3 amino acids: CASSLVPNQPQHF. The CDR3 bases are TGTGCCAGCAGTTTGGTCCCAAATCAGCCCCAGCATTTT.

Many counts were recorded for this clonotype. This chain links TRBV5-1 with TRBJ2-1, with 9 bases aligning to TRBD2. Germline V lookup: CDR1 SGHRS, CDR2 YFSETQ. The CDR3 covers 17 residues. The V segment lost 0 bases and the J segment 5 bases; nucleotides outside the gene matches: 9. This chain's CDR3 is CASSLAFAGGPHNEQFF. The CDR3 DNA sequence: TGCGCCAGCAGCTTGGCCTTTGCGGGAGGGCCCCACAATGAGCAGTTCTTC. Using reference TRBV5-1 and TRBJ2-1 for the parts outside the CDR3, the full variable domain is KAGVTQTPRYLIKTRGQQVTLSCSPISGHRSVSWYQQTPGQGLQFLFEYFSETQRNKGNFPGRFSGRQFSNSRSEMNVSTLELGDSALYLCASSLAFAGGPHNEQFFGPGTRLTVL.

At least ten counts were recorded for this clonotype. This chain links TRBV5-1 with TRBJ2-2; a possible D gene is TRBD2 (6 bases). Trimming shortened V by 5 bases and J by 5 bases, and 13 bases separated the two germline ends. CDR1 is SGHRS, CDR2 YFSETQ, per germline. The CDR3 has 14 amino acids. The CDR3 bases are TGCGCCAGCAGTCGTGTCGGGGGTACCGGGGAGCTGTTTTTT. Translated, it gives CASSRVGGTGELFF.

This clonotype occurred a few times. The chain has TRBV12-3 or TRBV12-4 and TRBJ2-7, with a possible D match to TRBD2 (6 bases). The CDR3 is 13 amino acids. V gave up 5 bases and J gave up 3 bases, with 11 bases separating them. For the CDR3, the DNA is TGTGCCAGCAGTCCGGGACTTTTCTACGAGCAGTACTTC. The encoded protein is CASSPGLFYEQYF.

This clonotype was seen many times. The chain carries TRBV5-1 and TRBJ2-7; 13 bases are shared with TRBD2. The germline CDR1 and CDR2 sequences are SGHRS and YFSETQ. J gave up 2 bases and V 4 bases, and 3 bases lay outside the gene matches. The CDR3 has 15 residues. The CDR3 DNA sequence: TGCGCCAGCAGCCAGGGACTAGCGGGAACCTACGAGCAGTACTTC. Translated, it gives CASSQGLAGTYEQYF.

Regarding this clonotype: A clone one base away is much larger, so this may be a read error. This CDR3 reads CAIRLQLAYEQYF. CDR3 bases: TGTGCCATCAGACTCCAACTGGCCTACGAGCAGTACTTC. The chain employs TRBV10-3 and TRBJ2-7; D is unresolved. Trimming took 6 bases from V and 2 from J, leaving 11 bases between them. Germline CDR1 is ENHRY and CDR2 is SYGVKD. CDR3 size: 13 residues.

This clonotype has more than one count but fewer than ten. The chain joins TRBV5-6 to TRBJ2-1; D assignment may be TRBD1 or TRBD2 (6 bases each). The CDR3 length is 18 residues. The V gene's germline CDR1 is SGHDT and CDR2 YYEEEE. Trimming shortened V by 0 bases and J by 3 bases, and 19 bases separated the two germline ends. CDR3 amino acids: CASSLALGSGGIYNEQFF. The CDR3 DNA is TGTGCCAGCAGCTTGGCCTTAGGATCCGGGGGCATCTACAATGAGCAGTTCTTC.

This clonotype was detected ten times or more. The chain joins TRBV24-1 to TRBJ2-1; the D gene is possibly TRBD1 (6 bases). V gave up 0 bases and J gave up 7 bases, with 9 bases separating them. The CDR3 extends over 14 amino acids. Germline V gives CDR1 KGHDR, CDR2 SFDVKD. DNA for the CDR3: TGTGCCACCAGTGATTTGAAACAGGGTAATGAGCAGTTCTTC. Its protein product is CATSDLKQGNEQFF.

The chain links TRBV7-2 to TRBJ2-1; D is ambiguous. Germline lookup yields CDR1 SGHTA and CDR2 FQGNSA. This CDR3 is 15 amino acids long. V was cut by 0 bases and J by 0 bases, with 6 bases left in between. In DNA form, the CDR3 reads TGTGCCAGCAGCTTAGCTGTCGCCTCCTACAATGAGCAGTTCTTC. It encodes CASSLAVASYNEQFF.